Shown below are 5 T cell receptor beta chains from a single sample sequenced in a study of cytomegalovirus exposure and HLA in healthy donors. Produced via immunoSEQ multiplex PCR; TCRdb's table is partial and in-frame only. The sample lists around 49,000 clones, almost 95% occurring once. The sequencing input was PBMCs. The receptors derive from a man between 18 and 35 years old in good health and CMV-seronegative.

The V gene is TRBV2, the J gene TRBJ2-7; D possibly corresponds to TRBD2 (7 bases). The CDR3 spans 16 residues. Germline V gives CDR1 SNHLY, CDR2 FYNNEI. V lost 7 bases, J lost 3 bases, and 22 bases lay in between. The CDR3 loop reads CASKGGGRALVYEQYF. Written as DNA, the CDR3 is TGTGCCAGCAAGGGGGGGGGCAGGGCTCTAGTCTACGAGCAGTACTTC.

The chain couples TRBV9 to TRBJ2-1, with 13 positions matching TRBD2. The CDR3 runs 14 residues. Trimming removed 4 bases from V and 7 bases from J; junction bases left unmatched: 2. Germline V gene lookup returns CDR1 SGDLS and CDR2 YYNGEE. The CDR3 bases are TGTGCCAGCAGCACTAGCGGGAGGGAAAATGAGCAGTTCTTC. It specifies CASSTSGRENEQFF.

The V and J genes are TRBV10-3 and TRBJ2-7; perhaps TRBD2 as D (6 bases). Trimming cost V 0 bases and J 3 bases, with 18 bases left between them. CDR1 is ENHRY and CDR2 is SYGVKD in the germline V gene. The CDR3 spans 17 residues. CDR3 nucleotides: TGTGCCATCAGTGAGTCTGGATTTTCCGGCGGGGACTACGAGCAGTACTTC. Translated: CAISESGFSGGDYEQYF.

The chain is built from TRBV19 and TRBJ2-2; 11 bases are shared with TRBD1. Germline assignment: CDR1 LNHDA and CDR2 SQIVND (reference sequence). The V gene end was trimmed by 7 bases and the J gene end by 6 bases; junction bases not matched to a gene: 7. The CDR3 covers 15 residues. In DNA, the CDR3 is TGTGCCAGTACCAGGGACAGGGGGTTATCCGGGGAGCTGTTTTTT. Its translation is CASTRDRGLSGELFF.

This sequence joins TRBV27 and TRBJ2-7; D ambiguous. This CDR3 region has 14 residues. V was shortened by 0 bases and J by 1 base, with 7 bases between the two germline ends. The germline gives CDR1 MNHEY, CDR2 SMNVEV (reference sequence). CDR3 protein: CASSLSAGSYEQYF. The CDR3 DNA is TGTGCCAGCAGTTTATCCGCAGGTTCCTACGAGCAGTACTTC.